One and the same sample provided the 25 T cell receptor beta chains below, sequenced in a study of blood T cell repertoires in COVID-19. Libraries were prepared by immunoSEQ multiplex PCR; TCRdb keeps only in-frame clonotypes and omits some of them. The sample holds over 200,000 clones; 75% to 90% are singletons and the top ten take about 5%. The sequencing sample was made of peripheral blood. The receptors stem from a human donor in a cohort sampled during active COVID-19.

Concerning this clone itself: In the same sample, other DNA sequences code for this CDR3. The genes are TRBV7-2 and TRBJ2-3; TRBD2 matches 13 bases. CDR3 length equals 16 residues. The V gene end was trimmed by 5 bases and the J gene end by 4 bases; junction bases not matched to a gene: 6. Germline lookup yields CDR1 SGHTA and CDR2 FQGNSA. In nucleotides, the CDR3 is TGTGCCAGCAGCCCCTGGACTAGCGGGAGTTCAGATACGCAGTATTTT. It encodes CASSPWTSGSSDTQYF.

In this sample, this clone turned up once. The gene calls are TRBV6-4 and TRBJ2-1; D might be TRBD1 (6 bases). Trimming pared 0 bases from V and 5 bases from J, leaving 8 bases between. The germline V gene encodes CDR1 MRHNA and CDR2 SNTAGT. The CDR3 runs 14 residues. CDR3 protein: CASSDSGHNNEQFF. In DNA form, the CDR3 reads TGTGCCAGCAGTGACTCGGGACATAACAATGAGCAGTTCTTC.

The chain is built from TRBV4-3 and TRBJ2-7, with D possibly being TRBD1 (5 bases). Germline CDR1 and CDR2: LGHNA and YSLEER. This CDR3 contains 14 residues. Trimming left V 0 bases short and J 1 base short, with 7 bases between. The CDR3 loop is CASSQDQGSYEQYF. CDR3 DNA sequence: TGCGCCAGCAGCCAAGACCAGGGTTCCTACGAGCAGTACTTC.

J is TRBJ1-1 and V is TRBV7-3; tentative D call: TRBD1 (6 bases). The V end was cut by 2 bases, the J end by 1 base, with 8 bases between. Germline V gives CDR1 SGHTA, CDR2 FQGTGA. The CDR3 consists of 14 residues. The CDR3 loop reads CASSLQGTNTEAFF. The CDR3 DNA reads as TGTGCCAGCAGCTTACAGGGGACGAACACTGAAGCTTTCTTT.

The chain links TRBV4-1 to TRBJ2-7; D possibly corresponds to TRBD2 (6 bases). Trimming stripped 4 bases from V and 2 bases from J, with 15 bases between. This CDR3 contains 15 residues. The germline V gene encodes CDR1 MGHRA and CDR2 YSYEKL. CDR3 protein: CASSPRGGVAYEQYF. For the CDR3, the DNA is TGCGCCAGCAGCCCAAGGGGCGGGGTCGCCTACGAGCAGTACTTC.

The chain links TRBV5-1 to TRBJ1-2; 7 bases map to TRBD1. The germline V gene has CDR1 SGHRS and CDR2 YFSETQ. V lost 3 bases and J lost 4; bases outside the gene matches: 9. CDR3 length: 15 residues. Here the CDR3 DNA reads TGCGCCAGCAGCTGGGGGACAGTCGAATCCTATGGCTACACCTTC. It is translated as CASSWGTVESYGYTF.

The V call is TRBV18, the J call TRBJ2-7, with 12 nucleotides matching TRBD2. The ends lost 8 bases at V and 5 bases at J; junction bases unmatched: 16. This CDR3 contains 17 residues. From germline, CDR1 is KGHSH and CDR2 LQKENI. CDR3 nucleotides: TGTGCCAGCACCCCTGCCCTACTGACTAGCGGGAGCGACGAGCAGTACTTC. This gives the protein CASTPALLTSGSDEQYF.

The chain is built from TRBV2 and TRBJ2-7; 10 bases map to TRBD2. Unmatched junction bases numbered 6, after V lost 10 bases and J lost 6 bases. The CDR3 consists of 12 residues. Germline V gene lookup returns CDR1 SNHLY and CDR2 FYNNEI. CDR3 protein: CATTSGLSEQYF. CDR3 nucleotides: TGTGCCACGACTAGCGGGTTATCCGAGCAGTACTTC.

This clone occurred once. This chain connects TRBV3-1 (or the pseudogene TRBV3-2) to TRBJ1-3, with no clear D. This CDR3 contains 13 residues. Trimming removed 1 base from V and 1 base from J, with 2 bases in between. Per the germline V gene, CDR1 is LGHDT and CDR2 is YNNKEL (reference sequence). DNA of the CDR3: TGTGCCAGCAGCCAAGCTTCTGGAAACACCATATATTTT. Amino acid sequence: CASSQASGNTIYF.

The table lists this clone with a count of one. The chain employs TRBV5-5 and TRBJ2-6; 9 bases fit TRBD1. CDR3 length equals 19 residues. J gave up 1 base and V 4 bases, and 12 bases lay outside the gene matches. Germline assignment: CDR1 SGHKS and CDR2 YYEKEE (reference sequence). DNA for the CDR3: TGTGCCAGCAGCCCGCGGGGACAGGGCGGTTTGTCTGGGGCCAACGTCCTGACTTTC. This sequence encodes CASSPRGQGGLSGANVLTF. The full variable domain, rest sourced from reference TRBV5-5 and TRBJ2-6, is DAGVTQSPTHLIKTRGQQVTLRCSPISGHKSVSWYQQVLGQGPQFIFQYYEKEERGRGNFPDRFSARQFPNYSSELNVNALLLGDSALYLCASSPRGQGGLSGANVLTFGAGSRLTVL.

The chain recombines TRBV6-5 with TRBJ2-7; 13 nucleotides line up with TRBD2. The germline CDR1 and CDR2 sequences are MNHEY and SVGAGI. The CDR3 totals 14 residues. The V gene end was trimmed by 8 bases and the J gene end by 7 bases; junction bases not matched to a gene: 8. CDR3 sequence: CASSGLAGVGEQYF. For the CDR3, the DNA is TGTGCCAGCTCCGGACTAGCGGGAGTTGGGGAGCAGTACTTC.

The chain employs TRBV6-5 and TRBJ2-1, with 7 nucleotides matching TRBD2. The CDR3 is 15 amino acids. J lost 6 bases, V lost 1 base, and 6 bases had no gene match. Germline V gene sequence: CDR1 MNHEY, CDR2 SVGAGI. The CDR3 region has the DNA TGTGCCAGCAGTTACTGGGAGGGCCTAGGCAATGAGCAGTTCTTC. This encodes CASSYWEGLGNEQFF.

The genes are TRBV7-8 and TRBJ2-1; 13 bases map to TRBD2. V gave up 5 bases and J gave up 10 bases; unmatched junction bases: 11. The CDR3 consists of 16 residues. Per the germline V gene, CDR1 is SGHVS and CDR2 is FQNEAQ. This CDR3 is CASSRGLAGSGREQFF. CDR3 nucleotides: TGTGCCAGCAGCAGGGGACTAGCGGGATCGGGTCGGGAGCAGTTCTTC.

The chain is built from TRBV29-1 and TRBJ2-5, with a tentative D call TRBD1 (5 bases). This CDR3 is built from 12 residues. Germline loops: CDR1 SQVTM, CDR2 ANQGSEA. The ends were cut back, 5 bases at V and 0 bases at J, with 7 bases in the middle. The CDR3 spells CSVKGYQETQYF. CDR3 DNA sequence: TGCAGCGTTAAGGGGTACCAAGAGACCCAGTACTTC.

This clone appeared a few times. The chain couples TRBV7-9 to TRBJ2-1; D is perhaps TRBD2 (5 bases). V was clipped by 5 bases and J by 10 bases, with 9 bases between them. Germline CDR1 and CDR2: SEHNR and FQNEAQ (reference sequence). The CDR3 is 11 residues long. CDR3 DNA: TGTGCCAGCAGCCCTAGCTGGGAGCAGTTCTTC. Amino acid sequence: CASSPSWEQFF.

The chain couples TRBV7-2 to TRBJ1-6; D not resolved. The germline V gene encodes CDR1 SGHTA and CDR2 FQGNSA. CDR3 size: 13 residues. The ends were cut back, 7 bases at V and 7 bases at J, with 11 bases in the middle. The CDR3 DNA sequence: TGTGCCAGCACTGTGGCGGTCAATTCACCCCTCCACTTT. Protein: CASTVAVNSPLHF.

This chain connects TRBV7-9 to TRBJ2-2, with D possibly TRBD1 on 6 matching bases. This CDR3 region has 16 residues. Trimming cost V 5 bases and J 5 bases, with 18 bases left between them. Germline V gives CDR1 SEHNR, CDR2 FQNEAQ (reference sequence). CDR3 sequence reads: CASSPTGHGRTGELFF. The CDR3, as DNA: TGTGCCAGCAGCCCGACGGGACACGGTAGGACCGGGGAGCTGTTTTTT.

V and J are TRBV5-4 and TRBJ2-1, with TRBD2 as a possible D gene (5 bases). Trimming took off 1 base at V and 10 bases at J, with 15 bases between the two ends. The length of the CDR3 is 14 residues. Germline CDR1 reads SGHNT; CDR2 reads YYREEE (reference sequence). The CDR3 loop reads CASSLIRGSEEQFF. The CDR3 bases are TGTGCCAGCAGCTTGATACGGGGATCCGAGGAGCAGTTCTTC.

The table lists this clone with a count of one. The gene calls are TRBV4-3 and TRBJ2-3, with TRBD2 identical over 7 bases. Germline CDR1 is LGHNA and CDR2 is YSLEER. The J segment lost 4 bases and the V segment lost 0 bases, leaving 7 bases of the junction unmatched. The CDR3 is 16 residues long. The CDR3, as DNA: TGCGCCAGCAGCCAAGAGGTTAGCGGGCACTCAGATACGCAGTATTTT. This gives the protein CASSQEVSGHSDTQYF.

This chain connects TRBV2 to TRBJ1-5; 8 bases map to TRBD1. V lost 5 bases to trimming and J lost 3 bases; unmatched junction nucleotides: 9. This CDR3 has 16 amino acids. CDR1 and CDR2 (germline): SNHLY, FYNNEI. The CDR3 DNA reads as TGTGCCAGCAGTCAACCTCGGACAGGGATCAATCAGCCCCAGCATTTT. Translation: CASSQPRTGINQPQHF.

The chain is built from TRBV4-3 and TRBJ1-1; the D is unclear. Trimming stripped 4 bases from V and 2 bases from J, with 14 bases between. Per germline, CDR1 LGHNA and CDR2 YSLEER. The CDR3 is 15 residues long. CDR3 sequence (DNA): TGCGCCAGCAGCCCTACCACCCCAGGAAACACTGAAGCTTTCTTT. As protein: CASSPTTPGNTEAFF.

The V gene is TRBV9, the J gene TRBJ2-1; D uncertain. Germline V gene sequence: CDR1 SGDLS, CDR2 YYNGEE. V was trimmed by 0 bases and J by 4 bases, leaving 11 bases between them. The CDR3 spans 15 residues. This CDR3 is CASSVAETYYNEQFF. The CDR3 DNA reads as TGTGCCAGCAGCGTAGCAGAGACATATTACAATGAGCAGTTCTTC.

The rearrangement uses TRBV2 and TRBJ2-2; D might be TRBD1 (6 bases). Trimming removed 1 base from V and 4 bases from J, with 10 bases in between. CDR1 and CDR2 (germline): SNHLY, FYNNEI. This CDR3 spans 15 amino acids. The CDR3 reads CASSEGQGSTGELFF. The CDR3, as DNA: TGTGCCAGCAGTGAAGGGCAGGGGAGCACCGGGGAGCTGTTTTTT.

The CDR3 DNA is TGTGCCAGTGAGCGGCGGAGGATGAGGGACTACGAGCAGTACTTC. It is translated as CASERRRMRDYEQYF. The V gene is TRBV2, the J gene TRBJ2-7; perhaps TRBD2 as D (5 bases). The CDR3 is 15 amino acids. Trimming took 9 bases from V and 3 from J, leaving 21 bases between them. Looked up from germline, CDR1 is SNHLY and CDR2 is FYNNEI.

The chain employs TRBV10-3 and TRBJ2-5; 12 positions agree with TRBD1. Germline V CDR1 and CDR2: ENHRY, SYGVKD. J was trimmed by 3 bases and V by 8 bases; bases with no gene match: 16. The CDR3 has 18 residues. CDR3 loop: CAIRPGTGGKSLEETQYF. CDR3 nucleotides: TGTGCCATCCGTCCCGGGACAGGGGGCAAGAGCTTAGAAGAGACCCAGTACTTC.